The clone carrying this T cell receptor beta chain was counted only a few times. The antigen is not known. These data come from a study of beta chain features in type 1 diabetes. Notes on the study in general: Researchers could not determine here whether HLA type influences TCRB rearrangement.

Trimming removed 2 bases from V and 2 bases from J, with 10 bases in between. Germline loops: CDR1 SNHLY, CDR2 FYNNEI. The CDR3 runs to 15 residues. The entirety of the isolated RNA underwent reverse transcription, so expressed TCRB transcripts were sequenced. The table came from immunoSEQ multiplex PCR; TCRdb's copy has only in-frame clones and leaves some out. Among about 290,000 clones listed, roughly 8% were seen once. V gene TRBV2 combines with J gene TRBJ2-1, with a weak D call TRBD1 (5 bases). The TCR originated in a woman younger than 35 in good health. What was sequenced was central memory CD4+ T cells from blood. The CDR3 DNA reads as TGTGCCAGCAGTGAAAGGGGTGGAACCTACAATGAGCAGTTCTTC. Protein sequence: CASSERGGTYNEQFF.